These 29 T cell receptor beta chains were all obtained from the same sample, sequenced in a study of cytomegalovirus exposure and HLA in healthy donors. PCR was performed using 60 Vbeta and 13 Jbeta primers. TCRdb's copy holds only in-frame clones and misses some; the assay was immunoSEQ multiplex PCR. The sample records around 180,000 clones, about 83% being singletons. The sequenced material came from PBMCs. The receptor set was obtained from a young woman in good health and CMV-seropositive.

This rearrangement joins TRBV4-3 to TRBJ1-2, with 7 bases lining up with TRBD1. Germline CDR1 reads LGHNA; CDR2 reads YSLEER. Trimming took 2 bases from V and 5 from J; bases not matched to a gene: 8. The CDR3 length is 15 residues. Written as DNA, the CDR3 is TGCGCCAGCAGCCAAACGACAGGGAACGGGTATGGCTACACCTTC. Translating it yields CASSQTTGNGYGYTF.

This sequence joins TRBV28 and TRBJ1-3; D possibly corresponds to TRBD1 (5 bases). CDR1 and CDR2 (germline): MDHEN, SYDVKM. The CDR3 contains 14 residues. Between the trimmed V and J ends, which lost 2 bases and 2 bases, there was a span of 7 bases. CDR3: CASSLATAGNTIYF. CDR3 DNA sequence: TGTGCCAGCAGTTTAGCGACAGCTGGAAACACCATATATTTT.

V gene TRBV9 combines with J gene TRBJ1-5; D unresolved. Germline V gene sequence: CDR1 SGDLS, CDR2 YYNGEE. The CDR3 is 17 residues long. Deletions cut 2 bases from V and 6 bases from J, with 21 bases between. The CDR3, as DNA: TGTGCCAGCAGCGTCTTCCCTACCGCCTCAAATAGTCAGCCCCAGCATTTT. Its protein product is CASSVFPTASNSQPQHF.

This chain uses TRBV15 with TRBJ2-3; D is unresolved. The germline CDR1 and CDR2 sequences are LNHNV and YYDKDF (reference sequence). Trimming shortened V by 1 base and J by 2 bases, and 10 bases separated the two germline ends. CDR3 length: 15 residues. The DNA of the CDR3 is TGTGCCACCAGCAGAGTTACAGTCAACACAGATACGCAGTATTTT. Translated, it gives CATSRVTVNTDTQYF.

The gene calls are TRBV15 and TRBJ2-7; 11 bases align to TRBD1. V dropped 5 bases and J dropped 3; count of bases not matched to a gene: 3. The CDR3 is 14 residues long. Germline V gene sequence: CDR1 LNHNV, CDR2 YYDKDF (reference sequence). Here the CDR3 reads CATSGGTGGYEQYF. The CDR3 bases are TGTGCCACCAGCGGCGGGACAGGGGGCTACGAGCAGTACTTC.

This chain joins TRBV5-1 and TRBJ1-2, with D perhaps TRBD1 (5 bases). CDR1 and CDR2 from the germline V gene are SGHRS and YFSETQ. V lost 5 bases and J lost 8, with 16 bases in between. The CDR3 consists of 13 residues. CDR3 DNA sequence: TGCGCCAGCAGTTGGGGACTAACAGAAGGCTACACCTTC. Protein: CASSWGLTEGYTF.

The gene calls are TRBV25-1 and TRBJ2-2; either TRBD1 or TRBD2 may fit D (6 bases each). The V end was cut by 6 bases, the J end by 1 base, with 12 bases between. The CDR3 sequence is 15 residues long. Germline V gene lookup returns CDR1 MGHDK and CDR2 SYGVNS. CDR3 region: CASSEGGLNTGELFF. CDR3 coding DNA: TGTGCCAGCAGCGAAGGGGGACTGAACACCGGGGAGCTGTTTTTT.

V gene TRBV11-1 combines with J gene TRBJ2-1; 10 bases are a match to TRBD2. Looked up from germline, CDR1 is SGHAT and CDR2 is FQDESV (reference sequence). After removal of 5 bases from V and 7 bases from J, the junction contained 11 bases not matched to a gene. This CDR3 has 16 residues. The CDR3 is CASSLPSGGALNEQFF. In DNA form, the CDR3 reads TGTGCCAGCAGCCTACCCAGCGGGGGGGCCCTAAATGAGCAGTTCTTC.

The rearrangement links TRBV10-2 to TRBJ1-6, with TRBD1 as a possible D gene (6 bases). CDR1 is WSHSY, CDR2 SAAADI, per germline. Trimming removed 6 bases from V and 10 bases from J, with 16 bases in between. The length of the CDR3 is 14 residues. The CDR3 spells CASSQGIERSPLHF. For the CDR3, the DNA is TGCGCCAGCAGCCAGGGGATTGAAAGATCACCCCTCCACTTT.

This chain links TRBV2 with TRBJ2-7, with 13 bases identical to TRBD2. Trimming cost V 0 bases and J 3 bases; bases outside gene matches: 2. This CDR3 comprises 16 residues. CDR1 and CDR2 (germline): SNHLY, FYNNEI. The CDR3 bases are TGTGCCAGCAGTGAAGCGGGACTAGCGGGGAGCTACGAGCAGTACTTC. Its protein product is CASSEAGLAGSYEQYF.

The chain carries TRBV4-1 and TRBJ2-7; 8 nucleotides align to TRBD1. V shed 4 bases and J 6 bases; nucleotides not matched to a gene: 8. This CDR3 has 14 amino acids. From germline, CDR1 is MGHRA and CDR2 YSYEKL. The CDR3 loop reads CASSLQGAVREQYF. The CDR3, as DNA: TGCGCCAGCAGCCTTCAGGGGGCGGTCCGCGAGCAGTACTTC.

The chain links TRBV13 to TRBJ1-2; TRBD1 is a possible D gene (6 bases). V gave up 3 bases and J gave up 5 bases, with 19 bases separating them. Germline V gene sequence: CDR1 PRHDT, CDR2 FYEKMQ (reference sequence). The CDR3 extends over 16 amino acids. The CDR3 is CASSFRRAGQSYGYTF. In DNA, the CDR3 is TGTGCCAGCAGCTTTCGGAGAGCAGGACAGTCGTATGGCTACACCTTC.

The V gene is TRBV28, the J gene TRBJ2-1; D gene unclear. From germline, CDR1 is MDHEN and CDR2 SYDVKM. The CDR3 is 13 amino acids. The germline V and J ends were trimmed by 5 bases and 2 bases, with 7 bases remaining between them. CDR3 amino acids: CASSQTTYNEQFF. CDR3 DNA: TGTGCCAGCAGTCAGACAACCTACAATGAGCAGTTCTTC.

The V and J genes are TRBV7-9 and TRBJ1-2, with D possibly matching TRBD1 (5 bases). Trimming stripped 1 base from V and 2 bases from J, with 14 bases between. Germline loops: CDR1 SEHNR, CDR2 FQNEAQ (reference sequence). This CDR3 has 16 residues. The CDR3 here is CASSLETVMTNYGYTF. CDR3 bases: TGTGCCAGCAGCTTAGAGACAGTAATGACAAACTATGGCTACACCTTC.

On this clone: One junction end does not reproduce the germline sequence, and a read error may be involved. The CDR3 DNA is TGTGCTAGCAGCCCAGGGACGGGACAGGGGTACGAGCAGTACTTC. It codes for CASSPGTGQGYEQYF. The chain is built from TRBV7-7 and TRBJ2-7; 10 bases are shared with TRBD1. The length of the CDR3 is 15 residues. Germline lookup yields CDR1 SSHAT and CDR2 FNYEAQ (reference sequence). Full variable domain (rest looked up from reference TRBV7-7 and TRBJ2-7): GAGVSQSPRYKVTKRGQDVTLRCDPISSHATLYWYQQALGQGPEFLTYFNYEAQPDKSGLPSDRFSAERPEGSISTLTIQRTEQRDSAMYRCASSPGTGQGYEQYFGPGTRLTVT.

This clone was seen only once. The V call is TRBV11-2, the J call TRBJ2-7; possibly TRBD2 for D (6 bases). Germline lookup yields CDR1 SGHAT and CDR2 FQNNGV. This CDR3 comprises 15 residues. V was cut by 3 bases and J by 5 bases, with 17 bases left in between. CDR3 region: CASSLSGRGAHEQYF. The CDR3 region has the DNA TGTGCCAGCAGCTTGTCCGGGAGAGGGGCCCACGAGCAGTACTTC.

This sequence joins TRBV6-1 and TRBJ1-3; D perhaps matches TRBD1 (6 bases). Trimming cost V 7 bases and J 0 bases, with 13 bases left between them. This CDR3 has 15 residues. Germline V gene sequence: CDR1 MNHNS, CDR2 SASEGT. The CDR3 protein is CASTQGRGSGNTIYF. For the CDR3, the DNA is TGTGCCAGCACGCAGGGGCGCGGCTCTGGAAACACCATATATTTT.

About this clone: The same CDR3 arises from other DNA sequences in this sample as well. The chain couples TRBV7-2 to TRBJ2-7, with D uncertain. V lost 5 bases to trimming and J lost 2 bases, with 4 bases between them. Germline V lookup: CDR1 SGHTA, CDR2 FQGNSA. This CDR3 has 11 residues. CDR3 DNA sequence: TGTGCCAGCAGCCGGGCCTACGAGCAGTACTTC. It codes for CASSRAYEQYF.

This clone was detected only once. The chain couples TRBV7-9 to TRBJ1-1; D call uncertain. CDR1 is SEHNR and CDR2 is FQNEAQ in the germline V gene (reference sequence). The V end lost 4 bases, the J end lost 4 bases, and 16 bases lay between the germline ends. There are 15 residues in the CDR3. This chain's CDR3 is CASSSPRHTSTEAFF. The CDR3 DNA sequence: TGTGCCAGCAGCTCCCCCCGTCATACGAGCACTGAAGCTTTCTTT.

Only a few counts were recorded for this clone. The chain combines TRBV5-4 with TRBJ2-3; 12 bases fit TRBD2. V shed 3 bases, J shed 7 bases, and the junction held 6 bases outside the gene matches. Germline lookup yields CDR1 SGHNT and CDR2 YYREEE (reference sequence). This CDR3 contains 15 residues. The CDR3 bases are TGTGCCAGCAGCTCTACTAGCGGGGGGAGCTATACGCAGTATTTT. Protein product: CASSSTSGGSYTQYF. The full variable domain, its missing parts supplied by reference TRBV5-4 and TRBJ2-3, is ETGVTQSPTHLIKTRGQQVTLRCSSQSGHNTVSWYQQALGQGPQFIFQYYREEENGRGNFPPRFSGLQFPNYSSELNVNALELDDSALYLCASSSTSGGSYTQYFGPGTRLTVL.

CDR3 in DNA: TGTGCCACTACGGGACAGGGCACGGATTCACCCCTCCACTTT. It translates to CATTGQGTDSPLHF. This chain joins TRBV10-3 and TRBJ1-6, with TRBD1 matching 9 bases. Trimming took 10 bases from V and 8 from J; bases not matched to a gene: 9. The CDR3 is made up of 14 amino acids. Germline values: CDR1 ENHRY, CDR2 SYGVKD.

The chain recombines TRBV5-6 with TRBJ2-7, with D perhaps TRBD2 (5 bases). The CDR3 totals 14 residues. Germline values: CDR1 SGHDT, CDR2 YYEEEE. V was clipped by 1 base and J by 3 bases, with 11 bases between them. DNA for the CDR3: TGTGCCAGCAGCTTGTTAACCGGGGTCTACGAGCAGTACTTC. Translated: CASSLLTGVYEQYF.

This chain connects TRBV7-6 to TRBJ1-3; D is undetermined. The germline CDR1 and CDR2 sequences are SGHVS and FNYEAQ. Trimming shortened V by 1 base and J by 4 bases, and 11 bases separated the two germline ends. The CDR3 runs to 15 residues. CDR3 amino acids: CASSLGGYGGNTIYF. In DNA form, the CDR3 reads TGTGCCAGCAGCTTAGGAGGGTACGGGGGAAACACCATATATTTT.

This chain uses TRBV10-3 with TRBJ2-1, with TRBD2 matching over 7 bases. CDR3 size: 15 residues. V lost 3 bases, J lost 6 bases, and 8 bases stayed unmatched. The germline CDR1 and CDR2 sequences are ENHRY and SYGVKD. The CDR3 DNA sequence: TGTGCCATCAGTGATGGTTGGGGGGGTGGCAATGAGCAGTTCTTC. It specifies CAISDGWGGGNEQFF.

This sequence joins TRBV7-3 and TRBJ2-1; D perhaps matches TRBD2 (5 bases). CDR1 and CDR2 from the germline V gene are SGHTA and FQGTGA. V dropped 5 bases and J dropped 9 bases, with 17 bases sitting between them. The CDR3 consists of 14 residues. The CDR3 coding sequence is TGTGCCAGCAGCCCGCAAGAGGGCCCAACTGAGCAGTTCTTC. It is translated as CASSPQEGPTEQFF.

This chain connects TRBV6-5 to TRBJ1-2; 8 bases align to TRBD1. Trimming cost V 0 bases and J 5 bases; bases outside gene matches: 8. Per the germline V gene, CDR1 is MNHEY and CDR2 is SVGAGI. The CDR3 consists of 16 residues. CDR3 coding DNA: TGTGCCAGCAGTTACTCGAAGTGGACAGGGTTATATGGCTACACCTTC. It translates to CASSYSKWTGLYGYTF.

The chain recombines TRBV2 with TRBJ1-2; D remains ambiguous. Germline lookup yields CDR1 SNHLY and CDR2 FYNNEI. The CDR3 consists of 10 residues. V was pared by 8 bases and J by 7 bases, with 8 bases between. The CDR3 spells CASRDIGYTF. CDR3 sequence (DNA): TGTGCCAGCCGAGACATTGGCTACACCTTC.

The chain has TRBV2 and TRBJ1-2, with a possible D match to TRBD1 (5 bases). Trimming left V 1 base short and J 4 bases short, with 7 bases between. This CDR3 contains 13 residues. CDR1 SNHLY and CDR2 FYNNEI come from the germline V gene. The CDR3 DNA follows: TGTGCCAGCAGTGAAGGACAGCTCTATGGCTACACCTTC. Translation: CASSEGQLYGYTF.

The rearrangement joins TRBV19 to TRBJ1-6; 9 bases are a match to TRBD1. This CDR3 has 16 amino acids. The germline V gene has CDR1 LNHDA and CDR2 SQIVND (reference sequence). J lost 0 bases, V lost 10 bases, and 7 bases had no gene match. The CDR3 nucleotides read TGTGCCACGCGGGACAGGGCGAACTCCTATAATTCACCCCTCCACTTT. Translating it yields CATRDRANSYNSPLHF. The full variable domain, in which reference TRBV19 and TRBJ1-6 provide the parts outside the CDR3, is DGGITQSPKYLFRKEGQNVTLSCEQNLNHDAMYWYRQDPGQGLRLIYYSQIVNDFQKGDIAEGYSVSREKKESFPLTVTSAQKNPTAFYLCATRDRANSYNSPLHFGNGTRLTVT.